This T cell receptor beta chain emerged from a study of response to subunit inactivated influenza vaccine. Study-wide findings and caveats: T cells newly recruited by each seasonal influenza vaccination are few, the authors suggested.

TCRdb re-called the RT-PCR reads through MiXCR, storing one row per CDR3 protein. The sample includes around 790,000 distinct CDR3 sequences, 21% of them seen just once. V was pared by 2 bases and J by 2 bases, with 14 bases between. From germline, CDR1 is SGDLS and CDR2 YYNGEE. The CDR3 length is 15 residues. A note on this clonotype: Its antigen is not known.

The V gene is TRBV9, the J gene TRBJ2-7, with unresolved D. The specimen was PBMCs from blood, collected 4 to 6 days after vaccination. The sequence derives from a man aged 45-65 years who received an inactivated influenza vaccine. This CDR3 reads CASSVNPGRTYEQYF. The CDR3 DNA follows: TGTGCCAGCAGCGTTAACCCCGGGCGGACCTACGAGCAGTACTTC.